This T cell receptor beta chain was sequenced in a study of PD-1 blockade in classical Hodgkin lymphoma (TCRdb year 2020). Regarding the research as a whole: Nivolumab dosing was 3 mg/kg intravenously every 2 weeks, continuing until either disease progression or unacceptable toxicity. A peripheral blood immune signature of response to PD-1 blockade in classical Hodgkin lymphoma was defined using TCR beta sequencing and CyTOF.

Study-wide findings and limitations: Baseline diversity similar to that of newly diagnosed patients was observed in trial patients achieving complete response, whereas significantly lower diversity was observed in partial responders and progressors. Baseline TCR diversity was reported to be lower in newly diagnosed patients than in healthy donors, and even lower in relapsed/refractory patients. The study was restricted to a single clinical trial cohort, and the causes of repertoire differences, possibly disease activity or prior therapy, were left undefined. A significant rise by C4D1 was seen in CD4+ but not CD8+ TCR diversity (p=0.0027 vs p=0.16), with the rise being most apparent in complete responders (p=0.02). Lower diversity was seen in patients whose nivolumab began less than 1 year after ASCT, and these patients were left out of later analyses so that immune reconstitution would not confound the results.

The intended sense of this specimen's time point label: cycle 2 day 1 (C2D1) of nivolumab. Every trial patient had relapsed after autologous stem cell transplantation, and cohorts A, B and C differed in prior brentuximab vedotin exposure. The trial cohort was composed of roughly 60 patients with relapsed/refractory classical Hodgkin lymphoma, for whom complete response, partial response or progressive disease was recorded as best overall response. Trial patients were treated with single-agent nivolumab in the multi-cohort phase II CheckMate 205 trial. An independent review committee assessed best overall response by applying the 2007 International Working Group response criteria. Trial PBMCs were collected just before the start of nivolumab (C1D1) and during therapy at cycle 2 day 1 and cycle 4 day 1. Peripheral blood was collected in 8 mL Vacutainer Cell Preparation Tubes, from which PBMCs were isolated by centrifugation and then cryopreserved.

The junction carries 18 bases between V and J, which are trimmed by 5 bases and 0 bases respectively. From a lookup of the germline V gene, CDR1 and CDR2 are SGDLS and YYNGEE. Reading from cysteine to phenylalanine, the CDR3 counts 17 amino acids. Only CDR3 DNA is held: 51 bases, read in frame from base 1. About this clone itself: The antigen it recognizes is unknown. The sample holds no much larger clone one base away, and base qualities are not on file.

The Qiagen DNeasy kit was used to extract genomic DNA from unsorted PBMCs and from the negatively selected CD4+ and CD8+ fractions. Amplification of TCR beta CDR3 regions was done by immunoSEQ multiplex PCR with primers that anneal to V and J segments. Amplification bias was minimized using a synthetic immune receptor repertoire, and residual bias was removed computationally after sequencing. In the original analysis: Custom Python scripts were used to quantify repertoire diversity as the Shannon entropy index. The unsorted, CD4+ and CD8+ repertoires were each analyzed separately, with the exception of combined analyses, where CD4+ and CD8+ sequences were merged in silico. A clone was considered expanded if an increase in frequency of at least 2-fold after treatment relative to C1D1 was found, and a pseudocount of 0.5 was applied to clones undetected at baseline. Clones with 0 or 1 copy at C1D1 were defined as singleton clones, while clones with 2 or more copies were defined as non-singleton clones. Clones expanded in unsorted samples were labelled as CD4+, CD8+ or unknown by matching protein sequences in sorted samples from the same patient. Diversity changes from C1D1 to C4D1 were tested in paired samples using Wilcoxon tests. TCRdb re-hosts the immuneACCESS table, in-frame sequences only. Its copies lack some clones; in the studies checked, an unresolved V gene accounts for under half of them, and the cause for the rest is not known. V and J calls and clone size are copied from that table; D and trimming were computed from the DNA. This sample has roughly 96,000 clones in its table, and roughly 87% of those were observed once. The ten most abundant clones make up around a tenth of the sample.

The chain links TRBV9 with TRBJ1-3; no D gene is confidently identified. This TCR was recovered from a human donor with classical Hodgkin lymphoma. The sample here was peripheral blood mononuclear cells (PBMCs), taken before the second cycle of nivolumab. The CDR3 sequence is CASSPTEASFSGNTIYF. The DNA sequence is as follows: TGTGCCAGCAGTCCTACGGAGGCCTCTTTCTCTGGAAACACCATATATTTT.